Shown below are 17 T cell receptor beta chains from a single sample sequenced in a study of graft-versus-host responses after intestinal transplantation. The table came from immunoSEQ multiplex PCR; TCRdb's copy has only in-frame clones and leaves some out. This repertoire shows 99,000 or so clones, about 82% found once; its top ten account for more than 1.4%. Sequenced material: PBMCs, taken 255 days after intestinal transplant. The receptors stem from a human patient who received an intestinal transplant, so some T cells may come from the graft donor.

The chain is built from TRBV19 and TRBJ2-7, with 8 bases that match TRBD1. The CDR3 totals 15 residues. J lost 4 bases, V lost 3 bases, and 8 bases had no gene match. CDR1 is LNHDA, CDR2 SQIVND, per germline (reference sequence). The CDR3: CASSIEGTGVYEQYF. CDR3 bases: TGTGCCAGTAGTATCGAGGGGACAGGTGTTTACGAGCAGTACTTC.

A few counts support this clone. The CDR3 bases are TGTGCCAGCTCACCACAGGGTACGGACACCATATATTTT. It translates to CASSPQGTDTIYF. The chain recombines TRBV18 with TRBJ1-3; no clear D gene. This CDR3 has 13 amino acids. V lost 1 base, J lost 8 bases, and 9 bases lay in between. Germline V CDR1 and CDR2: KGHSH, LQKENI.

The rearrangement uses TRBV7-8 and TRBJ2-7, with D maybe TRBD1 (6 bases). Germline CDR1 and CDR2: SGHVS and FQNEAQ. V shed 6 bases and J shed 5 bases, with 14 bases lying between them. CDR3 length equals 13 residues. CDR3 amino acids: CASSLTGTNEQYV. The DNA of the CDR3 is TGTGCCAGCAGTCTCACAGGGACCAACGAGCAGTACGTC.

This rearrangement joins TRBV4-2 to TRBJ1-3; the D is unclear. This CDR3 comprises 15 residues. With 4 bases removed from V and 0 bases from J, the gap between germline ends came to 10 bases. Germline V CDR1 and CDR2: LGHNA, YNFKEQ. Here the CDR3 reads CASSLEETSGNTIYF. CDR3 DNA: TGTGCCAGCAGCCTCGAGGAGACCTCTGGAAACACCATATATTTT.

The rearrangement joins TRBV28 to TRBJ1-2, with 9 bases fitting TRBD1. Germline V gene sequence: CDR1 MDHEN, CDR2 SYDVKM. V shed 2 bases, J shed 7 bases, and the junction held 8 bases outside the gene matches. CDR3 length: 15 residues. The CDR3 sequence is CASSLSGTGFSGYTF. The DNA of the CDR3 is TGTGCCAGCAGTTTAAGCGGGACAGGGTTCTCTGGCTACACCTTC.

This clone occurred once. The chain uses TRBV2 and TRBJ1-1; D is unclear. The CDR3 is 13 residues long. Germline lookup yields CDR1 SNHLY and CDR2 FYNNEI. V lost 2 bases and J lost 4, with 8 bases in between. CDR3 loop: CASSENGVTEAFF. Here the CDR3 DNA reads TGTGCCAGCAGTGAAAATGGGGTCACTGAAGCTTTCTTT.

The chain has TRBV28 and TRBJ2-5; 11 bases are shared with TRBD1. The CDR3 extends over 15 amino acids. Germline lookup yields CDR1 MDHEN and CDR2 SYDVKM. V gave up 4 bases and J gave up 4 bases; unmatched junction bases: 5. This CDR3 is CASSSGQGAGETQYF. Here the CDR3 DNA reads TGTGCCAGCAGTTCTGGACAGGGGGCAGGAGAGACCCAGTACTTC.

The rearrangement joins TRBV6-1 to TRBJ1-5, with D possibly matching TRBD1 (5 bases). Germline-derived CDR1 and CDR2 are MNHNS and SASEGT. The CDR3 contains 16 residues. Trimming removed 2 bases at V and 4 bases at J, with 15 bases between. CDR3 bases: TGTGCCAGCAGTGAATGGGGGTGGGGTGGAAATCAGCCCCAGCATTTT. It is translated as CASSEWGWGGNQPQHF.

This CDR3 is CASSRTGASELFF. The CDR3 DNA reads as TGTGCCAGCAGTCGGACAGGGGCCTCAGAACTGTTTTTT. The V call is TRBV6-6, the J call TRBJ1-4, with 9 bases aligning to TRBD1. After removal of 5 bases from V and 12 bases from J, the junction contained 7 bases not matched to a gene. Per the germline V gene, CDR1 is MNHNY and CDR2 is SVGAGI (reference sequence). This CDR3 comprises 13 residues.

V is TRBV27 and J is TRBJ1-2; TRBD1 agrees at 7 bases. Germline lookup yields CDR1 MNHEY and CDR2 SMNVEV (reference sequence). Losses at the gene ends were 5 bases for V and 4 bases for J; bases not matched to a gene: 4. CDR3 length: 13 amino acids. The CDR3 is CASSAGTAYGYTF. The CDR3 DNA sequence: TGTGCCAGCAGTGCCGGGACAGCCTATGGCTACACCTTC.

The chain couples TRBV4-1 to TRBJ2-5; D may be TRBD1 (5 bases). V was trimmed by 1 base and J by 5 bases, leaving 11 bases between them. CDR3 length equals 14 residues. The germline CDR1 and CDR2 sequences are MGHRA and YSYEKL. Written as DNA, the CDR3 is TGCGCCAGCAGCCAAGCAGGGTCCGGGGAGACCCAGTACTTC. Protein product: CASSQAGSGETQYF.

The genes are TRBV19 and TRBJ2-3, with unresolved D. V was shortened by 2 bases and J by 0 bases, with 6 bases between the two germline ends. The CDR3 loop spans 14 amino acids. CDR1 and CDR2 from the germline V gene are LNHDA and SQIVND (reference sequence). As DNA, the CDR3 is TGTGCCAGTAGTATAACTGCTAGCACAGATACGCAGTATTTT. Translated, it gives CASSITASTDTQYF. Combining the CDR3 with reference TRBV19 and TRBJ2-3 gives the whole variable domain DGGITQSPKYLFRKEGQNVTLSCEQNLNHDAMYWYRQDPGQGLRLIYYSQIVNDFQKGDIAEGYSVSREKKESFPLTVTSAQKNPTAFYLCASSITASTDTQYFGPGTRLTVL.

The rearrangement joins TRBV18 to TRBJ2-1; D is possibly TRBD1 (5 bases). The germline V and J ends were trimmed by 1 base and 4 bases, with 14 bases remaining between them. The germline CDR1 and CDR2 sequences are KGHSH and LQKENI. This CDR3 is 16 amino acids long. The CDR3 protein is CASSPLSAGPYNEQFF. In DNA form, the CDR3 reads TGTGCCAGCTCACCACTGAGTGCAGGGCCTTACAATGAGCAGTTCTTC.

This chain uses TRBV7-2 with TRBJ2-6; TRBD2 matches 13 bases. The V and J ends lost 0 bases and 3 bases, in that order; junction bases with no gene match: 8. This CDR3 comprises 20 residues. Germline CDR1 reads SGHTA; CDR2 reads FQGNSA. CDR3 DNA sequence: TGTGCCAGCAGCTTAGCGAATCGACTAGCGGGAGGAGGTGGGGCCAACGTCCTGACTTTC. It specifies CASSLANRLAGGGGANVLTF. Looking up the rest from reference TRBV7-2 and TRBJ2-6 gives the full variable domain: GAGVSQSPSNKVTEKGKDVELRCDPISGHTALYWYRQSLGQGLEFLIYFQGNSAPDKSGLPSDRFSAERTGGSVSTLTIQRTQQEDSAVYLCASSLANRLAGGGGANVLTFGAGSRLTVL.

The CDR3 here is CASSYSTGGYGYTF. The CDR3 DNA sequence: TGTGCCAGCAGTTACTCGACAGGGGGCTATGGCTACACCTTC. This sequence joins TRBV6-6 and TRBJ1-2; 9 nucleotides match TRBD1. The trim removed 0 bases at V and 4 bases at J, leaving 0 bases unmatched. The CDR3 is 14 residues long. Germline lookup yields CDR1 MNHNY and CDR2 SVGAGI (reference sequence).

In the case of this clone: Mismatch with germline at one junction end may stem from a read error. Additional DNA sequences in this sample encode the identical CDR3. The chain carries TRBV28 and TRBJ1-1, with 7 positions matching TRBD1. CDR3 length equals 15 residues. Germline V lookup: CDR1 MDHEN, CDR2 SYDVKM. This chain's CDR3 is CASSLSATGFGEAFF. CDR3 coding DNA: TGTGCCAGCAGCTTATCCGCGACAGGGTTTGGTGAAGCTTTCTTT.

This clone was counted a few times. The chain links TRBV6-6 to TRBJ1-2, with D uncertain. Germline CDR1 reads MNHNY; CDR2 reads SVGAGI (reference sequence). Deletions cut 8 bases from V and 8 bases from J, with 6 bases between. The CDR3 extends over 9 amino acids. For the CDR3, the DNA is TGTGCCAGCGGGAGGGGCTACACCTTC. As protein: CASGRGYTF.